This T cell receptor beta chain derives from a study of beta chain features in type 1 diabetes. Germline V gene sequence: CDR1 LNHDA, CDR2 SQIVND (reference sequence). The CDR3 is 15 residues long. V lost 4 bases to trimming and J lost 3 bases; unmatched junction nucleotides: 5. A note on this clone: Its target is not known.

Investigators reverse transcribed all isolated RNA, so they sequenced expressed TCRB transcripts. Libraries were prepared by immunoSEQ multiplex PCR; TCRdb keeps only in-frame clonotypes and omits some of them. The sample lists about 370,000 clones, about 15% occurring once. Over 95% purity was reached by all sorted populations. Study-wide findings and caveats: Comparison showed that naive, central memory and Treg TCRB repertoires appeared more similar among patients than among healthy donors. Here, the possible influence of HLA type (on TCRB rearrangement) remained unresolved.

The sequencing sample was made of naive CD4+ T cells from blood. The rearrangement links TRBV19 to TRBJ1-5; 8 bases map to TRBD1. This receptor was identified in a young woman in good health. The DNA of the CDR3 is TGTGCCAGTAGTAACCCGGGACAGGCCAATCAGCCCCAGCATTTT. Its translation is CASSNPGQANQPQHF.